This TCR beta chain was identified in a study of blood T cell repertoires in COVID-19. Study context: Specimens from acute and convalescent COVID-19 originated in the United States, Italy and Spain.

Germline values: CDR1 MNHEY, CDR2 SVGEGT. V lost 4 bases, J lost 6 bases, and 6 bases stayed unmatched. The CDR3 length is 14 residues. Generated by immunoSEQ multiplex PCR, the TCRdb table keeps only in-frame clones and is missing some. This sample has 300,000 to 400,000 clones, with around 90% found just once. The specimen sequenced was PBMCs or T cells enriched from blood (not recorded which). The chain combines TRBV6-2 or TRBV6-3 with TRBJ2-7, with 10 bases matching TRBD2. The origin of this receptor is a man aged 60-69 years who had recovered from COVID-19. For the CDR3, the DNA is TGTGCCAGCAGTTCGGGACTAGCGTTTTCCGAGCAGTACTTC. It yields the protein CASSSGLAFSEQYF.